This paragraph covers one T cell receptor beta chain sequence. This clonotype was observed at least ten times. What antigen it recognizes has not been identified. Nothing much larger sits one base from this clone, and base qualities are not available. The record originates from a study of early T cells in non-severe SARS-CoV-2 infection (dated by TCRdb to the early 2020s). With regard to the full study: Because TCR sequencing was done on bulk RNA from unsorted whole blood, the alpha and beta chains could not be paired. Summary of the overall study and its limitations: VDJdb matching was skewed toward anti-spike CD8 responses and likely underestimated virus-specific expansions by missing private and CD4 specificities.

V is reduced by 4 bases and J by 10 bases, leaving a spacing of 13 bases between them. As encoded in the germline V gene (reference sequence), CDR1 is WNHNN while CDR2 is SYGVQD. Its CDR3 holds 12 amino acids, cysteine through phenylalanine. Of the read, only the CDR3 DNA is kept; its 36 bases are in frame from base 1. The study was a case-control design nested within a healthcare worker cohort in London, UK, with weekly nasopharyngeal swab PCR tests and blood sampling. Healthcare workers were enrolled in the week of the UK lockdown, from 23 to 31 March 2020, and were followed every week for up to roughly 16 weeks. The protocol used for the library was 5' RACE. Sequencing relied on a NextSeq 500. The TCR library protocol attached unique molecular identifiers to individual cDNA molecules to correct for sequencing error and PCR bias. Sequencing covered both TCR alpha and beta chains, and within each sample the abundances of alpha and beta sequences were tightly co-correlated. On the study's bioinformatics: V gene, J gene and CDR3 annotation of TCR sequences was performed with Decombinator V4. Expanded TCRs were defined as changing significantly between any two time points under a Poisson model with p below 0.0001. Abundances of TCRs were expressed as counts per million after normalisation to the total number of TCRs sequenced in each sample. TRAV1-2 paired with TRAJ12, TRAJ20 or TRAJ33 defined MAIT TCRs, while TRAV10 paired with TRAJ18 defined iNKT TCRs. VDJdb, accessed on 1 November 2021, was searched for TCRs annotated for CMV, EBV and SARS-CoV-2, and TCRs annotated for more than one antigen were excluded. The raw public data were reprocessed by TCRdb itself: fastp quality trimming at Q25, MiXCR clonotype calling, in-frame beta chains only. CDR3 protein duplicates are merged, each entry listing the most common genes and DNA. For this entry, the V and J calls and clone size follow TCRdb and not the study's own pipeline. This sample holds about 72,000 distinct CDR3 sequences; roughly a tenth were observed only once. The ten largest clones represent around 7.3% of the sample.

This receptor was obtained from an adult who was a healthcare worker with PCR-confirmed SARS-CoV-2 infection or an uninfected control (not recorded which). The sequenced sample was whole blood, obtained at baseline. The V gene is TRBV10-1 and the J gene is TRBJ1-1, with the D gene not clear enough to name. The CDR3 reads as follows: CASSGPSQAAFF. The nucleotides are TGCGCCAGCAGTGGACCGTCGCAAGCAGCTTTCTTT.